The 4 T cell receptor beta chains reported below all come from one sample, sequenced in a study of cytotoxic CD8 clonotypes in ibrutinib-treated CLL. Profiling relied on immunoSEQ multiplex PCR, and the TCRdb table lists in-frame clones only, not all of them. The table includes approximately 60,000 clones, 54% detected once. The sequences come from PBMCs, collected at disease progression, from a patient treated with ibrutinib. These receptors were collected from a human donor with chronic lymphocytic leukemia.

This clone was recorded a few times. The rearrangement joins TRBV4-1 to TRBJ2-1; 8 nucleotides line up with TRBD1. Germline V gene data show CDR1 as MGHRA and CDR2 as YSYEKL. The CDR3 is 16 residues long. J lost 3 bases, V lost 3 bases, and 7 bases had no gene match. CDR3 loop: CASSQVSRGLYNEQFF. CDR3 nucleotide sequence: TGCGCCAGCAGCCAGGTTAGCAGGGGGCTCTACAATGAGCAGTTCTTC.

This clone occurred a few times. The chain joins TRBV2 to TRBJ2-6, with D unclear. The CDR3 has 16 residues. V was shortened by 9 bases and J by 0 bases, with 15 bases between the two germline ends. The germline V gene has CDR1 SNHLY and CDR2 FYNNEI. The CDR3 sequence: CARQQRTFSGANVLTF. CDR3 bases: TGTGCCAGACAACAGAGGACCTTCTCTGGGGCCAACGTCCTGACTTTC.

This chain links TRBV10-3 with TRBJ2-7, with 8 bases that match TRBD1. Germline CDR1 and CDR2: ENHRY and SYGVKD. This CDR3 has 12 amino acids. V dropped 10 bases and J dropped 5; count of bases not matched to a gene: 7. CDR3 residues: CATWDRTNEQYF. As DNA, the CDR3 is TGTGCCACCTGGGACAGGACCAACGAGCAGTACTTC.

The V call is TRBV28, the J call TRBJ2-4; the match to TRBD1 covers 7 bases. This CDR3 contains 12 residues. The V gene end was trimmed by 4 bases and the J gene end by 9 bases; junction bases not matched to a gene: 3. The germline gives CDR1 MDHEN, CDR2 SYDVKM. DNA of the CDR3: TGTGCCAGCAGTTCTAACAGGGGCATTCAGTACTTC. It yields the protein CASSSNRGIQYF.